The 13 T cell receptor beta chains below come from one sample, sequenced in a study of spatial heterogeneity in lung cancer. TCRdb processed the 5' RACE reads anew with MiXCR; each CDR3 protein has one entry. The sample yields about 41,000 distinct CDR3 sequences, over 9.5% seen once. Time point noted: blood at routine non-recurrence follow-up after resection. The sequenced sample was PBMCs, obtained at follow-up. These receptors were obtained from a female donor with early-stage non-small cell lung cancer.

This clonotype has only a few counts. The chain uses TRBV19 and TRBJ1-2; 7 bases agree with TRBD1. The CDR3 contains 14 residues. The trim removed 4 bases at V and 3 bases at J, leaving 5 bases unmatched. CDR1 and CDR2 (germline): LNHDA, SQIVND (reference sequence). The CDR3 reads CASSRYRGDYGYTF. The CDR3 DNA reads as TGTGCCAGTAGTAGGTACAGGGGCGACTATGGCTACACCTTC.

This clonotype occurred many times. CDR3 in amino acids: CSLTGKGNEKLFF. The CDR3 DNA sequence: TGCAGCTTGACAGGGAAGGGAAATGAAAAACTGTTTTTT. V usage is TRBV20-1 and J usage is TRBJ1-4; 7 nucleotides align to TRBD1. Germline V gives CDR1 DFQATT, CDR2 SNEGSKA (reference sequence). The CDR3 has 13 residues.

This chain links TRBV7-8 with TRBJ2-7; 7 nucleotides agree with TRBD2. Losses at the gene ends were 3 bases for V and 7 bases for J; bases not matched to a gene: 15. This CDR3 is 16 amino acids long. CDR1 and CDR2 (germline): SGHVS, FQNEAQ. This chain's CDR3 is CASSFGGLAAGGEQYF. The CDR3 DNA reads TGTGCCAGCAGCTTTGGGGGTCTAGCGGCGGGCGGAGAGCAGTACTTC. Complete variable domain (other parts from reference TRBV7-8 and TRBJ2-7): GAGVSQSPRYKVAKRGQDVALRCDPISGHVSLFWYQQALGQGPEFLTYFQNEAQLDKSGLPSDRFFAERPEGSVSTLKIQRTQQEDSAVYLCASSFGGLAAGGEQYFGPGTRLTVT.

By sample fraction, this clonotype is medium-sized. V and J are TRBV29-1 and TRBJ1-4; no definite D call. Deletions cut 7 bases from V and 4 bases from J, with 10 bases between. The CDR3 consists of 12 residues. Germline V gene data show CDR1 as SQVTM and CDR2 as ANQGSEA. The CDR3 DNA reads as TGCAGCGCTGGCGGAGGTAATGAAAAACTGTTTTTT. This gives the protein CSAGGGNEKLFF.

This clonotype was found a few times. The chain carries TRBV20-1 and TRBJ2-1; maybe TRBD2 (6 bases). Germline V gives CDR1 DFQATT, CDR2 SNEGSKA (reference sequence). The CDR3 has 15 amino acids. The V end was cut by 0 bases, the J end by 3 bases, with 12 bases between. This chain's CDR3 is CSARDGGYLYNEQFF. The CDR3 DNA is TGCAGTGCTAGAGACGGGGGATACCTCTACAATGAGCAGTTCTTC.

This clonotype was recorded a few times. The V and J genes are TRBV20-1 and TRBJ2-1; TRBD1 or TRBD2 may be the D gene (5 bases each). Germline V gene sequence: CDR1 DFQATT, CDR2 SNEGSKA (reference sequence). This CDR3 region has 13 residues. Between the trimmed V and J ends, which lost 3 bases and 8 bases, there was a span of 14 bases. The CDR3 sequence is CSASDSRDDEQFF. The DNA for the CDR3 is TGCAGTGCTAGTGACTCCCGGGACGATGAGCAGTTCTTC.

This clonotype showed up many times. This chain joins TRBV6-5 and TRBJ2-5; the D gene is possibly TRBD2 (6 bases). The V gene's germline CDR1 is MNHEY and CDR2 SVGAGI. V was trimmed by 5 bases and J by 4 bases, leaving 14 bases between them. There are 14 residues in the CDR3. CDR3 amino acids: CASSTGELLETQYF. The DNA of the CDR3 is TGTGCCAGCAGTACGGGGGAGTTGCTAGAGACCCAGTACTTC.

CDR3 amino acids: CASSITTNTGELFF. In DNA, the CDR3 is TGTGCCAGTAGTATAACCACGAACACCGGGGAGCTGTTTTTT. The V gene is TRBV19, the J gene TRBJ2-2; D remains unclear. Germline CDR1 and CDR2: LNHDA and SQIVND (reference sequence). There are 14 residues in the CDR3. Trimming left V 2 bases short and J 0 bases short, with 4 bases between.

This clonotype was seen a handful of times. This rearrangement joins TRBV6-5 to TRBJ2-7; D tentatively reads TRBD1 or TRBD2 (7 bases each). The CDR3 runs to 15 residues. Germline assignment: CDR1 MNHEY and CDR2 SVGAGI. V was trimmed by 2 bases and J by 4 bases, leaving 15 bases between them. The DNA of the CDR3 is TGTGCCAGCAGTTACCCCCAGGGGGGGCATTACGAGCAGTACTTC. As protein: CASSYPQGGHYEQYF.

The chain carries TRBV6-2 or TRBV6-3 and TRBJ2-7; TRBD1 matches 7 bases. CDR3 length: 13 amino acids. The J segment lost 4 bases and the V segment lost 6 bases, leaving 6 bases of the junction unmatched. Germline assignment: CDR1 MNHEY and CDR2 SVGEGT. CDR3 nucleotides: TGTGCCAGCAGGGACAGGAAGGGTTACGAGCAGTACTTC. Protein product: CASRDRKGYEQYF.

Only a few counts were recorded for this clonotype. The chain is built from TRBV7-3 and TRBJ2-3; D gene ambiguous. The CDR3 spans 15 residues. Germline CDR1 and CDR2: SGHTA and FQGTGA. V dropped 1 base and J dropped 1 base, with 9 bases sitting between them. CDR3 region: CASSLNPRGTDTQYF. In nucleotides, the CDR3 is TGTGCCAGCAGCTTAAATCCCCGGGGCACAGATACGCAGTATTTT.

There are a few counts of this clonotype. The rearrangement uses TRBV12-3 or TRBV12-4 and TRBJ2-3, with 8 positions matching TRBD1. This CDR3 spans 16 amino acids. The junction had 9 bases not matched to a gene; V was cut back by 5 bases and J by 2 bases. The CDR3 DNA is TGTGCCAGCAGTCCACAGGGGGGAAGGTTCACAGATACGCAGTATTTT. Translated: CASSPQGGRFTDTQYF.

The CDR3 DNA reads as TGTGCCAGCAGTGAAGCGCTGGAAGCCCTGGCGTCCTCCTACAATGAGCAGTTCTTC. Protein: CASSEALEALASSYNEQFF. The genes are TRBV2 and TRBJ2-1; D is ambiguous. V gave up 0 bases and J gave up 0 bases, with 18 bases separating them. Germline V lookup: CDR1 SNHLY, CDR2 FYNNEI. The CDR3 spans 19 residues.